This T cell receptor beta chain was sequenced in a study of Graves' ophthalmopathy and Graves' hyperthyroidism. Background on the study: Over 18 months of follow-up, stable hyperthyroidism required that no ophthalmopathy appear.

The V and J ends lost 4 bases and 2 bases respectively, with 11 bases between them. The CDR3 has 13 residues. Germline values: CDR1 SQVTM, CDR2 ANQGSEA. This clonotype was observed at least ten times. CDR3 regions of TCR beta were amplified from RNA transcripts. RT-PCR was first run with HTBI primers, then multiplex PCR in a second round. TCRdb reanalysed the multiplex PCR reads using MiXCR and keeps one entry per CDR3 protein. Of over a million distinct CDR3 sequences listed, less than 45% are singletons. The source material was peripheral blood or thyroid tissue (not recorded which). The rearrangement joins TRBV29-1 to TRBJ1-1; D is uncertain. The TCR sequence derives from an adult man with Graves' hyperthyroidism. The CDR3 protein is CSVVDRLNTEAFF. The CDR3 DNA is TGCAGCGTTGTAGACCGCCTTAACACTGAAGCTTTCTTT.